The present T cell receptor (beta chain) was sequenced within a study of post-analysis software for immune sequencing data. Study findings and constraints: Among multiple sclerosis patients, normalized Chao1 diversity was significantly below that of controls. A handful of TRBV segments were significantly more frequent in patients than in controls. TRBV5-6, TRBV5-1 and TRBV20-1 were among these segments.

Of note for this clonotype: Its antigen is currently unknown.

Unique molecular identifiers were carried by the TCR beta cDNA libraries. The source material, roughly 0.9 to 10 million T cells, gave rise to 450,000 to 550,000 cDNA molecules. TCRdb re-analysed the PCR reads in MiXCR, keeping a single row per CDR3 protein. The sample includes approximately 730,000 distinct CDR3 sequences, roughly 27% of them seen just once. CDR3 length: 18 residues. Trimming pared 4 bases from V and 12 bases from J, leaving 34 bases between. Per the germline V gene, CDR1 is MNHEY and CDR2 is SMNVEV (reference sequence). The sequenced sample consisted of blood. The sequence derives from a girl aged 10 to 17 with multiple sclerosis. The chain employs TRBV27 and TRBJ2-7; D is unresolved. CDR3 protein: CASSSAVLARLPEETLYF. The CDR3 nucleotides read TGTGCCAGCAGTTCCGCTGTTTTGGCGCGACTCCCCGAAGAGACCCTGTACTTC.